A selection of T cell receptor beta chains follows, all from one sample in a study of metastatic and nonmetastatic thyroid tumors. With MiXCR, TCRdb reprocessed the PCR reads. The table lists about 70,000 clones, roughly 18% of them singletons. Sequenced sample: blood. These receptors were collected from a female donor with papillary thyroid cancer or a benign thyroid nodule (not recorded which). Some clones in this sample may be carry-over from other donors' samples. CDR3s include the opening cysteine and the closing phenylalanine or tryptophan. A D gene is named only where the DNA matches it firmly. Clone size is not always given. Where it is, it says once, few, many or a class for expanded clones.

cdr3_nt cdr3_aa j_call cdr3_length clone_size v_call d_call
TGCAGCGTTAGGACAGGGTCTAGCAATCAGCCCCAGCATTTT CSVRTGSSNQPQHF TRBJ1-5 14 many TRBV29-1 TRBD1
TGTGCCAGCAGTCTCGGACTAGCGGATGACAATGAGCAGTTCTTC CASSLGLADDNEQFF TRBJ2-1 15 . TRBV27 TRBD2
TGTGCCAGCAGCTTCTCGAACACTGAAGCTTTCTTT CASSFSNTEAFF TRBJ1-1 12 many TRBV11-3 .
TGTGCCAGCAGCCCTTCTGGGGCCCCTCAGGAAGCTTTCTTT CASSPSGAPQEAFF TRBJ1-1 14 . TRBV9 .
TGTGCCAGCAGTTTACCACCGGGCAGTGCGAATGGCTACACCTTC CASSLPPGSANGYTF TRBJ1-2 15 many TRBV28 .
TGTGCCAGCAGTCCCATGGGCGGGAGGGCCTCTGGGACCCAGTACTTC CASSPMGGRASGTQYF TRBJ2-5 16 many TRBV27 TRBD2
TGTGCCAGCAGTTGGACAGGGGGCGCAGATACGCAGTATTTT CASSWTGGADTQYF TRBJ2-3 14 . TRBV9 TRBD1
TGCGCCAGCAGCCACTTCGGGACAGGTGTCTACGAGCAGTACTTC CASSHFGTGVYEQYF TRBJ2-7 15 many TRBV4-1 TRBD1
TGCAGTGCTAGAACAGCTTCGGGCCAGCAGTTCTTC CSARTASGQQFF TRBJ2-1 12 many TRBV20-1 .
TGTGCCAGCAGCCCCGGACAGGCATATGGCTACACCTTC CASSPGQAYGYTF TRBJ1-2 13 many TRBV7-2 TRBD1
TGCGCCAGCAGCCAAGCAGGAGATGGCACAGATACGCAGTATTTT CASSQAGDGTDTQYF TRBJ2-3 15 many TRBV5-1 .
TGTGCCAGCAGTACTCCGACGGGGACGGGTTTTGGCTACACCTTC CASSTPTGTGFGYTF TRBJ1-2 15 many TRBV6-1 .
TGCAGCGCTACGACAGGGGCTCGGGAGCAGTACTTC CSATTGAREQYF TRBJ2-7 12 few TRBV29-1 TRBD1
TGTGCCAGCAGCTCTCAGCCACAAGAGACCCAGTACTTC CASSSQPQETQYF TRBJ2-5 13 many TRBV7-6 .
TGTGCCAGTACTAGACTAGCTGGAACTTCAGATACTCAGTATTTT CASTRLAGTSDTQYF TRBJ2-3 15 once TRBV19 TRBD2
TGTGCCAGCAGCCCGATTAGAACAGGGTCCTACGAGCAGTACTTC CASSPIRTGSYEQYF TRBJ2-7 15 . TRBV11-2 .
TGTGCCAGCAGCTTAAGAACTAGCGGGAGCCAGGGTGATACGCAGTATTTT CASSLRTSGSQGDTQYF TRBJ2-3 17 many TRBV7-3 TRBD2
TGTGCCAGCAGCTTGGACAGGGGGGTGACTTTCTTT CASSLDRGVTFF TRBJ1-1 12 . TRBV5-6 TRBD1
TGTGCCAGCAGTAGGGACAGGGGGACCTACGAGCAGTACTTC CASSRDRGTYEQYF TRBJ2-7 14 many TRBV6-1 TRBD1
TGTGCCAGCAGGGGTGTTGGGGACACTGAAGCTTTCTTT CASRGVGDTEAFF TRBJ1-1 13 . TRBV6-1 .
TGTGCCAGCAGCTTAGAAAGGGGGGGCACAGAGACCCAGTACTTC CASSLERGGTETQYF TRBJ2-5 15 many TRBV7-3 .
TGTGCCAGCTCCGAGTATGGAATCAACTCACCCCTCCACTTT CASSEYGINSPLHF TRBJ1-6 14 . TRBV18 .
TGTGCCAGCAGTGAAGGGGCGGACGGTCCCTACGAGCAGTACTTC CASSEGADGPYEQYF TRBJ2-7 15 . TRBV6-1 .
TGCGCCAGCAGCCAAGTAGGGAATAACTATGGCTACACCTTC CASSQVGNNYGYTF TRBJ1-2 14 many TRBV4-1 .
TGTGCCAGCAGCTCACAGGGTCAGGCTACCGGGGAGCTGTTTTTT CASSSQGQATGELFF TRBJ2-2 15 many TRBV7-9 .
TGTGCCACCAGCAGAGATAGGGGCCTGGAGTCACCCCTCCACTTT CATSRDRGLESPLHF TRBJ1-6 15 many TRBV15 .
TGTGCCAGCACCACCTGGAATCAGCCCCAGCATTTT CASTTWNQPQHF TRBJ1-5 12 . TRBV6-1 .
TGTGCCAGCACTGGCGGGGTCTCCTTTTCCTACGAGCAGTACTTC CASTGGVSFSYEQYF TRBJ2-7 15 few TRBV28 .
TGTGCCTGGACCCTTGGGGGCTACGAGCAGTACTTC CAWTLGGYEQYF TRBJ2-7 12 . TRBV30 .
TGTGCCAGCAGTTTAGTGCGGGGGGCGCGGTCCTACGAGCAGTACTTC CASSLVRGARSYEQYF TRBJ2-7 16 many TRBV6-1 TRBD2
TGTGCCAGCAGCCACGCAGACTACGAGCAGTACTTC CASSHADYEQYF TRBJ2-7 12 . TRBV3-1 .
TGTGCCAGCAGCGGTTCGGTCCAAGAGACCCAGTACTTC CASSGSVQETQYF TRBJ2-5 13 . TRBV7-2 .
TGCGCCAGCAGCTTGTCAGGGGACAACACCGGGGAGCTGTTTTTT CASSLSGDNTGELFF TRBJ2-2 15 many TRBV5-1 .
TGTGCCAGCAGTGTAAGTCCACCCCTGACAGAACCGAACACTGAAGCTTTCTTT CASSVSPPLTEPNTEAFF TRBJ1-1 18 . TRBV27 .
TGTGCCAGCAGCTTAGATGGCAGGGGAGTCCACGAGCAGTACTTC CASSLDGRGVHEQYF TRBJ2-7 15 many TRBV7-2 .
TGTGCCAGCACCCAGACTAGCGGGAGGGCCAATGAGCAGTTCTTC CASTQTSGRANEQFF TRBJ2-1 15 many TRBV3-1 TRBD2
TGTGCCAGCAGGGACAATCAGCCCCAGCATTTT CASRDNQPQHF TRBJ1-5 11 many TRBV28 .
TGCGCCAGCAGCTTGACCGGGACAGGGGGGACAGATACGCAGTATTTT CASSLTGTGGTDTQYF TRBJ2-3 16 many TRBV5-1 TRBD1
TGCAGTGCTAGGGAGCTAGCGGGAGGCGTACATGAGCAGTTCTTC CSARELAGGVHEQFF TRBJ2-1 15 many TRBV20-1 TRBD2
TGTGCCAGTAGAGGGACAGGGCTCACTGAAGCTTTCTTT CASRGTGLTEAFF TRBJ1-1 13 few TRBV19 TRBD1
TGTGCCAGCAGTTTATCTTACTCTGGGGCCAACGTCCTGACTTTC CASSLSYSGANVLTF TRBJ2-6 15 many TRBV27 .
TGTGCCAGCAGCTTATTACAGGGGAACACCGGGGAGCTGTTTTTT CASSLLQGNTGELFF TRBJ2-2 15 many TRBV7-9 .
TGCAGTGCTCGGCTAGTGGCGGCCGAGCAGTACTTC CSARLVAAEQYF TRBJ2-7 12 many TRBV20-1 .
TGTGCCAGCAGTTACAGTTCGGGCCCCACAGATACGCAGTATTTT CASSYSSGPTDTQYF TRBJ2-3 15 many TRBV6-5 .
TGTGCCAGCTCACCACCTGGTCCTTACAGGGGAACCGAGCAGTACTTC CASSPPGPYRGTEQYF TRBJ2-7 16 . TRBV18 TRBD1
TGTGCCAGCAGCTTGGGGACTAGCGGGAACAATGAGCAGTTCTTC CASSLGTSGNNEQFF TRBJ2-1 15 . TRBV5-5 TRBD2
TGTGTCTGTTCCCAGGGGTACACTGAAGCTTTATTT CVCSQGYTEALF TRBJ1-1 12 . TRBV30 .
TGTGCCAGCAGTGAGGGGACTAGCGACACCGGGGAGCTGTTTTTT CASSEGTSDTGELFF TRBJ2-2 15 many TRBV25-1 TRBD2
TGTGCCACCTCCGGGACTAGCGGGAGAGAGACTCAGTACTTC CATSGTSGRETQYF TRBJ2-5 14 many TRBV6-1 TRBD2
TGTGCCAGCAGTGAAATAACTAGCGGGAGGCCGGGCAATGAGCAGTTCTTC CASSEITSGRPGNEQFF TRBJ2-1 17 . TRBV6-1 TRBD2
TGTGCCAGCAGTGAGGAAACAGGGGGCAGTTCACCCCTCCACTTT CASSEETGGSSPLHF TRBJ1-6 15 many TRBV6-1 TRBD1
TGTGCCATCAGTGAGTCTGCTGGTCAACAGGAAAAACTGTTTTTT CAISESAGQQEKLFF TRBJ1-4 15 many TRBV10-3 .
TGTTCCAGCAGTTATCTAGGTGTTAATGAGCAGTTCTTC CSSSYLGVNEQFF TRBJ2-1 13 few TRBV6-5 .
TGTGCCTGGAGTGTAACGACCGGGGAGCTGTTTTTT CAWSVTTGELFF TRBJ2-2 12 medium-sized TRBV30 .
TGTGCCAGCAGTTTGGGGACTACAAACAATGAGCAGTTCTTC CASSLGTTNNEQFF TRBJ2-1 14 few TRBV27 TRBD2
TGTGCCAGCTCTAGCGGGAGTGTCAATGAGCAGTTCTTC CASSSGSVNEQFF TRBJ2-1 13 many TRBV2 TRBD2
TGTGCCAGCAGTTACCGCGGCGGGGTCGGAAACACCATATATTTT CASSYRGGVGNTIYF TRBJ1-3 15 many TRBV6-6 .
TGTGCCAGCTCACCACCGGGACTAGCGGGAGTTGAGCAGTTCTTC CASSPPGLAGVEQFF TRBJ2-1 15 few TRBV18 TRBD2
TGCAGTGCTAGAGATGCTGGGGGAATTAGGCCGTACTTC CSARDAGGIRPYF TRBJ2-7 13 . TRBV20-1 .